These 32 T cell receptor beta chains were all obtained from the same sample, sequenced in a study of blood T cell repertoires in COVID-19. Method: immunoSEQ multiplex PCR; TCRdb's copy keeps in-frame clones and lacks some. The data show roughly 190,000 clones, with 75% to 90% seen just once and around 7.8% held by the top ten. The sequenced sample consisted of peripheral blood. Every receptor here comes from a woman between 55 and 75 years old with acute or convalescent COVID-19.

This chain links TRBV2 with TRBJ2-7; 8 nucleotides agree with TRBD2. The J segment lost 3 bases and the V segment lost 8 bases, leaving 6 bases of the junction unmatched. Germline lookup yields CDR1 SNHLY and CDR2 FYNNEI. The CDR3 is 13 amino acids. CDR3 sequence: CASRLAGVYEQYV. The CDR3, as DNA: TGTGCCAGCCGGCTAGCGGGTGTCTACGAGCAGTACGTC.

The V gene is TRBV5-1, the J gene TRBJ1-4, with D uncertain. V shed 0 bases and J shed 3 bases, with 6 bases lying between them. CDR3 length equals 14 residues. Germline assignment: CDR1 SGHRS and CDR2 YFSETQ. CDR3 DNA sequence: TGCGCCAGCAGCTTGGTGGCAGCTAATGAAAAACTGTTTTTT. Amino acids: CASSLVAANEKLFF.

V usage is TRBV6-2 or TRBV6-3 and J usage is TRBJ2-7; a weak D match, TRBD2 (6 bases). In germline, CDR1 is MNHEY, CDR2 SVGEGT. The CDR3 is 13 amino acids. Trimming took off 6 bases at V and 0 bases at J, with 9 bases between the two ends. The CDR3 protein is CASSETSSYEQYF. The CDR3 region has the DNA TGTGCCAGCAGCGAGACTAGCTCCTACGAGCAGTACTTC.

This rearrangement joins TRBV5-1 to TRBJ2-1; D might be TRBD2 (6 bases). V was trimmed by 2 bases and J by 12 bases, leaving 21 bases between them. Germline CDR1 reads SGHRS; CDR2 reads YFSETQ. The CDR3 loop spans 15 amino acids. CDR3 residues: CASSLGLSPQDGQFF. CDR3 DNA sequence: TGCGCCAGCAGCTTAGGACTAAGCCCTCAAGACGGGCAGTTCTTC. The full variable domain, with the rest looked up from reference TRBV5-1 and TRBJ2-1, is KAGVTQTPRYLIKTRGQQVTLSCSPISGHRSVSWYQQTPGQGLQFLFEYFSETQRNKGNFPGRFSGRQFSNSRSEMNVSTLELGDSALYLCASSLGLSPQDGQFFGPGTRLTVL.

This chain joins TRBV25-1 and TRBJ2-5, with 14 nucleotides matching TRBD2. This CDR3 region has 14 residues. V dropped 7 bases and J dropped 5; count of bases not matched to a gene: 3. CDR1 MGHDK and CDR2 SYGVNS come from the germline V gene. The CDR3 loop reads CASKGLAGVETQYF. CDR3 nucleotides: TGTGCCAGCAAGGGACTAGCGGGAGTGGAGACCCAGTACTTC.

The chain carries TRBV3-1 (or the pseudogene TRBV3-2) and TRBJ2-4; TRBD2 agrees at 13 bases. CDR3 length equals 19 residues. Trimming at V came to 5 bases and at J to 1 base, leaving 11 bases not matched to a gene. Germline V gives CDR1 LGHDT, CDR2 YNNKEL (reference sequence). CDR3 DNA sequence: TGTGCCAGCAGCAAAAGGGCACTAGCGGGAGGGCCGGCCAAAAACATTCAGTACTTC. It is translated as CASSKRALAGGPAKNIQYF.

The chain has TRBV15 and TRBJ2-3, with 10 bases matching TRBD2. The trim removed 4 bases at V and 3 bases at J, leaving 4 bases unmatched. Germline lookup yields CDR1 LNHNV and CDR2 YYDKDF (reference sequence). The CDR3 is 15 amino acids. The CDR3 coding sequence is TGTGCCACCAGCACAAGCGGGAGGGTAACAGATACGCAGTATTTT. Amino acid sequence: CATSTSGRVTDTQYF.

The chain combines TRBV24-1 with TRBJ2-2; D is possibly TRBD1 (5 bases). Trimming cost V 5 bases and J 1 base, with 10 bases left between them. The CDR3 extends over 15 amino acids. Germline lookup yields CDR1 KGHDR and CDR2 SFDVKD. DNA of the CDR3: TGTGCCACCAGTGGGGTAGGGGTGAACACCGGGGAGCTGTTTTTT. Protein product: CATSGVGVNTGELFF.

With regard to this clone: A junction boundary mismatches the germline segment, possibly from a read error. The chain couples TRBV28 to TRBJ1-3; TRBD1 aligns across 9 bases. Germline CDR1 MDHEN, CDR2 SYDVKM. This CDR3 is built from 15 residues. The CDR3 DNA sequence: TGTGCCAGCAGTTTGAACAGGGGGCAAGGAAGCACCATATATTTT. Its protein is CASSLNRGQGSTIYF.

The V gene is TRBV5-1, the J gene TRBJ2-7; TRBD2 matches 12 bases. Per germline, CDR1 SGHRS and CDR2 YFSETQ. The CDR3 extends over 16 amino acids. Unmatched junction bases numbered 3, after V lost 0 bases and J lost 2 bases. The CDR3 nucleotides read TGCGCCAGCAGCTTGGAGACTAGCGGGGGCCCCTACGAGCAGTACTTC. The encoded protein is CASSLETSGGPYEQYF.

This clone was observed once. The chain links TRBV19 to TRBJ1-1; the D is unclear. Germline CDR1 LNHDA, CDR2 SQIVND (reference sequence). The CDR3 contains 15 residues. The ends were cut back, 3 bases at V and 1 base at J, with 12 bases in the middle. CDR3 sequence: CASSIDHTPNTEAFF. Here the CDR3 DNA reads TGTGCCAGTAGTATTGATCACACACCGAACACTGAAGCTTTCTTT.

The gene calls are TRBV1 and TRBJ2-7; the table's D call of TRBD2 was not tested on the DNA. TRBV1 is noted as a pseudogene. CDR3 size: 17 residues. The CDR3 DNA follows: TGCACCAGCAGCCAAGATTCGCGGGAGGGCCCATGGTGGGAGCAGTACGTC. Protein product: CTSSQDSREGPWWEQYV.

The rearrangement links TRBV5-1 to TRBJ2-2; 14 nucleotides align to TRBD2. Germline CDR1 reads SGHRS; CDR2 reads YFSETQ. After removal of 3 bases from V and 5 bases from J, the junction contained 3 bases not matched to a gene. The CDR3 has 16 residues. For the CDR3, the DNA is TGCGCCAGCAGCTCTGGACTAGCGGGAGGAACCGGGGAGCTGTTTTTT. This translates into CASSSGLAGGTGELFF.

This clone has only one observation. The rearrangement uses TRBV2 and TRBJ1-2; TRBD1 matches 9 bases. Looked up from germline, CDR1 is SNHLY and CDR2 is FYNNEI. There are 12 residues in the CDR3. V lost 7 bases to trimming and J lost 8 bases; unmatched junction nucleotides: 5. CDR3 loop: CASNRDREGYTF. CDR3 nucleotide sequence: TGTGCCAGCAACCGGGACAGGGAAGGCTACACCTTC.

This chain connects TRBV5-4 to TRBJ2-3; no clear D gene. Germline V gives CDR1 SGHNT, CDR2 YYREEE (reference sequence). V was shortened by 0 bases and J by 4 bases, with 6 bases between the two germline ends. The CDR3 totals 13 residues. The CDR3 here is CASSLVAADTQYF. CDR3 bases: TGTGCCAGCAGCTTGGTCGCAGCAGATACGCAGTATTTT.

The sample holds one count of this clone. The gene calls are TRBV18 and TRBJ2-3, with unresolved D. The CDR3 is 14 amino acids. The ends were cut back, 5 bases at V and 1 base at J, with 10 bases in the middle. Germline V gives CDR1 KGHSH, CDR2 LQKENI. The CDR3 bases are TGTGCCAGCTCATTCAGCGAGGGCACAGATACGCAGTATTTT. Encoded protein: CASSFSEGTDTQYF.

The chain has TRBV3-1 (or the pseudogene TRBV3-2) and TRBJ1-5; D uncertain. The germline V and J ends were trimmed by 4 bases and 2 bases, with 6 bases remaining between them. CDR3 size: 13 residues. Per the germline V gene, CDR1 is LGHDT and CDR2 is YNNKEL (reference sequence). The CDR3 DNA reads as TGTGCCAGCAGCCTCACAGGCAATCAGCCCCAGCATTTT. Translating it yields CASSLTGNQPQHF.

J is TRBJ2-1 and V is TRBV6-2 or TRBV6-3; TRBD2 matches at 9 bases. CDR3 length: 17 residues. The germline V gene encodes CDR1 MNHEY and CDR2 SVGEGT. With 0 bases clipped from V and 7 bases from J, the junction kept 10 bases outside the gene matches. The CDR3 reads CASSYSSGRPPSNEQFF. Here the CDR3 DNA reads TGTGCCAGCAGTTACTCCAGCGGGAGGCCCCCTAGTAATGAGCAGTTCTTC.

The chain joins TRBV6-2 or TRBV6-3 to TRBJ1-2, with D unresolved. Trimming removed 1 base from V and 0 bases from J, with 9 bases in between. Germline lookup yields CDR1 MNHEY and CDR2 SVGEGT. This CDR3 contains 15 residues. CDR3 sequence: CASSYYLEANYGYTF. The CDR3 DNA reads TGTGCCAGCAGTTACTATCTCGAGGCTAACTATGGCTACACCTTC.

This clone appeared a few times. This chain uses TRBV10-1 with TRBJ2-3; TRBD1 is a possible D gene (5 bases). V was shortened by 3 bases and J by 1 base, with 23 bases between the two germline ends. Germline CDR1 WNHNN, CDR2 SYGVQD (reference sequence). The CDR3 extends over 19 amino acids. CDR3 in amino acids: CASSDPREGPGKGTDTQYF. In nucleotides, the CDR3 is TGCGCCAGCAGTGACCCCAGGGAAGGGCCCGGTAAGGGCACAGATACGCAGTATTTT.

As to this clone: Other DNA sequences within the sample encode an identical CDR3. This rearrangement joins TRBV24-1 to TRBJ2-1; 9 nucleotides agree with TRBD1. V shed 2 bases and J 4 bases; nucleotides not matched to a gene: 5. The CDR3 has 16 amino acids. Germline values: CDR1 KGHDR, CDR2 SFDVKD. The CDR3 reads CATSDSGTGSYNEQFF. CDR3 DNA: TGTGCCACCAGTGATTCCGGGACAGGGTCTTACAATGAGCAGTTCTTC.

The rearrangement joins TRBV24-1 to TRBJ2-2; D perhaps matches TRBD1 (6 bases). The V gene lost 3 bases and the J gene lost 6 bases, with 7 bases spanning the gap. The germline V gene encodes CDR1 KGHDR and CDR2 SFDVKD. The CDR3 is made up of 13 amino acids. The DNA for the CDR3 is TGTGCCACCAGTGATCCAGGGGCCGGGGAGCTGTTTTTT. As protein: CATSDPGAGELFF.

The J gene is TRBJ2-3, the V gene TRBV6-6; D is perhaps TRBD1 (5 bases). Germline assignment: CDR1 MNHNY and CDR2 SVGAGI (reference sequence). The V gene lost 5 bases and the J gene lost 5 bases, with 20 bases spanning the gap. The CDR3 runs to 16 residues. The CDR3: CASSTQGPHVGDTQYF. In DNA form, the CDR3 reads TGTGCCAGCAGTACGCAGGGTCCCCATGTGGGAGATACGCAGTATTTT.

CDR3 nucleotides: TGTGCCAGCAACTGGGGAGGGCCTTCCTACAATGAGCAGTTCTTC. Amino acid sequence: CASNWGGPSYNEQFF. The genes are TRBV11-1 and TRBJ2-1; 7 bases agree with TRBD2. This CDR3 spans 15 amino acids. The ends lost 7 bases at V and 1 base at J; junction bases unmatched: 7. Germline V lookup: CDR1 SGHAT, CDR2 FQDESV (reference sequence).

The chain recombines TRBV12-3 or TRBV12-4 with TRBJ1-1, with D possibly matching TRBD1 (6 bases). Trimming left V 9 bases short and J 7 bases short, with 15 bases between. This CDR3 is 12 amino acids long. The CDR3, as DNA: TGTGCCAGTTCCAGGGGAAGAGGTGAAGCTTTCTTT. It encodes CASSRGRGEAFF.

The rearrangement joins TRBV5-4 to TRBJ2-1; TRBD2 aligns across 7 bases. The germline CDR1 and CDR2 sequences are SGHNT and YYREEE (reference sequence). There are 16 residues in the CDR3. V dropped 0 bases and J dropped 3; count of bases not matched to a gene: 6. The CDR3 sequence: CASSLGAGASYNEQFF. CDR3 DNA sequence: TGTGCCAGCAGCTTGGGGGCGGGAGCCAGCTACAATGAGCAGTTCTTC. Filled out from reference TRBV5-4 and TRBJ2-1, the complete variable domain reads ETGVTQSPTHLIKTRGQQVTLRCSSQSGHNTVSWYQQALGQGPQFIFQYYREEENGRGNFPPRFSGLQFPNYSSELNVNALELDDSALYLCASSLGAGASYNEQFFGPGTRLTVL.

V and J are TRBV4-1 and TRBJ2-3, with a weak D call TRBD2 (5 bases). This CDR3 is 13 amino acids long. Trimming took off 4 bases at V and 2 bases at J, with 7 bases between the two ends. Per germline, CDR1 MGHRA and CDR2 YSYEKL. The CDR3 DNA is TGCGCCAGCAGCCCCGGGAACACAGATACGCAGTATTTT. Amino acid sequence: CASSPGNTDTQYF.

CDR3 region: CASSLFPPLQDEQYF. The CDR3 region has the DNA TGTGCCAGCAGCTTATTTCCTCCCCTCCAGGACGAGCAGTACTTC. J is TRBJ2-7 and V is TRBV7-3; D not resolved. This CDR3 comprises 15 residues. Between the trimmed V and J ends, which lost 2 bases and 5 bases, there was a span of 16 bases. Germline CDR1 and CDR2: SGHTA and FQGTGA.

The V and J genes are TRBV2 and TRBJ1-1; 9 bases map to TRBD1. V was clipped by 7 bases and J by 0 bases; unmatched bases: 6. Germline CDR1 and CDR2: SNHLY and FYNNEI. This CDR3 has 15 residues. The CDR3 DNA sequence: TGTGCCAGCACGCCGGGACAGGGATTGAACACTGAAGCTTTCTTT. Its translation: CASTPGQGLNTEAFF.

In the case of this clone: The junction differs from germline at one of its ends, possibly a read error. The chain links TRBV10-1 to TRBJ2-2; TRBD2 might be the D (6 bases). Germline assignment: CDR1 WNHNN and CDR2 SYGVQD (reference sequence). CDR3 size: 16 residues. DNA of the CDR3: TGCGCCAGCAGTGATGATAGGACTAAGAACATCGGGGAGCTGTTTTTT. Translation: CASSDDRTKNIGELFF.

This clone was found once. The chain joins TRBV20-1 to TRBJ2-1; tentative D call: TRBD2 (5 bases). The V and J ends lost 3 bases and 1 base respectively, with 13 bases between them. The germline CDR1 and CDR2 sequences are DFQATT and SNEGSKA (reference sequence). The CDR3 runs 15 residues. Here the CDR3 reads CSASSAARSYNEQFF. The CDR3, as DNA: TGCAGTGCTAGTTCAGCGGCCCGATCCTACAATGAGCAGTTCTTC.

The chain is built from TRBV30 and TRBJ1-6, with D possibly being TRBD1 (5 bases). This CDR3 is 13 amino acids long. Trimming took off 0 bases at V and 10 bases at J, with 10 bases between the two ends. Germline V gene lookup returns CDR1 GTSNPN and CDR2 SVGIG (reference sequence). The CDR3 loop is CAWSVPGRSPLHF. The CDR3 DNA reads TGTGCCTGGAGTGTACCAGGGCGATCACCCCTCCACTTT.